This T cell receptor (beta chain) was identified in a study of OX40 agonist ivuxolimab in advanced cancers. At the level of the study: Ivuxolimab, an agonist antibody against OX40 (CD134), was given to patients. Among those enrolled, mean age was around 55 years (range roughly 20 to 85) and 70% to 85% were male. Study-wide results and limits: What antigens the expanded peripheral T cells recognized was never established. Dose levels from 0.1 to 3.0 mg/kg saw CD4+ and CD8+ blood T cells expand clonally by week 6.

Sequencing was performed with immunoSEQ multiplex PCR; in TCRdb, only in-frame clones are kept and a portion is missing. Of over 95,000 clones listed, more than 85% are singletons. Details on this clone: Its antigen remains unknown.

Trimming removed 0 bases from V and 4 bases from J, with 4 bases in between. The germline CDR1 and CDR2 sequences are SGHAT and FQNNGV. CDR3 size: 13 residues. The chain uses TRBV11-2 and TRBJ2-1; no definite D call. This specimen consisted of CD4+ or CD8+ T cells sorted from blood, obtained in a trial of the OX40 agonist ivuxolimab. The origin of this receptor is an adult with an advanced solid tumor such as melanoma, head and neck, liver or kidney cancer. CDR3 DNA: TGTGCCAGCAGCTTAGACTATTACAATGAGCAGTTCTTC. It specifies CASSLDYYNEQFF.